The 21 T cell receptor beta chains reported below all come from one sample, sequenced in a study of PD-1 blockade in classical Hodgkin lymphoma. Here immunoSEQ multiplex PCR was the method, and the copy in TCRdb shows in-frame clones only, minus some. The sample contains 25,000 to 30,000 clones, around three quarters of which appear only once. Time point here: cycle 4 day 1 (C4D1), after five to seven weeks of nivolumab. Relapses following autologous stem cell transplantation were seen in all patients, with brentuximab vedotin exposure varying. The sample was peripheral blood mononuclear cells (PBMCs), taken before the fourth cycle of nivolumab. Receptors originate from a human donor with classical Hodgkin lymphoma.

The chain carries TRBV18 and TRBJ2-7; D is perhaps TRBD2 (6 bases). CDR1 KGHSH and CDR2 LQKENI come from the germline V gene. Trimming left V 6 bases short and J 0 bases short, with 12 bases between. The CDR3 has 14 amino acids. The CDR3 region has the DNA TGTGCCAGCTCCCGGGACTCGTACTCCTACGAGCAGTACTTC. Translated: CASSRDSYSYEQYF.

This chain joins TRBV6-1 and TRBJ2-5; D is unclear. Gene TRBJ2-7 matches the end of the DNA better, so the J call may be wrong. The CDR3 totals 14 residues. Looked up from germline, CDR1 is MNHNS and CDR2 is SASEGT. The DNA of the CDR3 is TGTGCCAGCAATTACGACGGCAGGAGCTACGAGCAGTACTTC. Encoded protein: CASNYDGRSYEQYF.

Details on this clone: Distinct nucleotide sequences in the sample also encode this CDR3. The V gene is TRBV30, the J gene TRBJ1-4, with D unclear. V was cut by 0 bases and J by 7 bases, with 3 bases left in between. The CDR3 has 11 residues. Looked up from germline, CDR1 is GTSNPN and CDR2 is SVGIG (reference sequence). The CDR3 nucleotides are TGTGCCTGGAGTGTAGGTGAAAAACTGTTTTTT. Encoded protein: CAWSVGEKLFF.

V gene TRBV10-3 combines with J gene TRBJ1-2, with TRBD1 matching over 8 bases. Germline trimming cut 2 bases from V and 8 bases from J; bases unmatched to any gene: 7. The CDR3 consists of 14 residues. Germline V gives CDR1 ENHRY, CDR2 SYGVKD. The DNA of the CDR3 is TGTGCCATCAGTGAGGCCTGGACAGGGAGAGGCTACACCTTC. Its protein product is CAISEAWTGRGYTF.

The chain recombines TRBV11-2 with TRBJ2-3; 7 bases are a match to TRBD2. The germline CDR1 and CDR2 sequences are SGHAT and FQNNGV. The J segment lost 6 bases and the V segment lost 0 bases, leaving 6 bases of the junction unmatched. This CDR3 has 15 amino acids. The CDR3 sequence is CASSLDTGGGDTQYF. In DNA form, the CDR3 reads TGTGCCAGCAGCTTAGACACGGGAGGTGGGGATACGCAGTATTTT.

This chain connects TRBV29-1 to TRBJ2-7; D unresolved. Between the trimmed V and J ends, which lost 4 bases and 5 bases, there was a span of 9 bases. Germline V gives CDR1 SQVTM, CDR2 ANQGSEA. CDR3 length: 11 residues. The CDR3 region is CSVAQSDEQYF. The CDR3 DNA follows: TGCAGCGTTGCCCAGAGCGACGAGCAGTACTTC.

This clone was counted between two and nine times. The same CDR3 is also encoded by other DNA sequences in this sample. The rearrangement links TRBV25-1 to TRBJ1-1; a possible D gene is TRBD1 (5 bases). The CDR3 runs 13 residues. CDR1 MGHDK and CDR2 SYGVNS come from the germline V gene. Trimming left V 5 bases short and J 3 bases short, with 10 bases between. CDR3 sequence reads: CASSRGGYTEAFF. In DNA, the CDR3 is TGTGCCAGCAGTCGGGGGGGGTACACTGAAGCTTTCTTT.

The chain recombines TRBV6-1 with TRBJ2-5, with D perhaps TRBD1 or TRBD2 (5 bases each). V lost 3 bases and J lost 7, with 15 bases in between. This CDR3 comprises 14 residues. The V gene's germline CDR1 is MNHNS and CDR2 SASEGT. CDR3 loop: CASSDLGPRVTQYF. The DNA of the CDR3 is TGTGCCAGCAGTGATCTGGGACCGAGGGTGACCCAGTACTTC.

The chain couples TRBV18 to TRBJ2-3; weak D call: TRBD2 (5 bases). The V gene's germline CDR1 is KGHSH and CDR2 LQKENI. Trimming took off 3 bases at V and 4 bases at J, with 14 bases between the two ends. The CDR3 length is 15 residues. For the CDR3, the DNA is TGTGCCAGCTCACCTTACCGGGGTGGATCAGATACGCAGTATTTT. Translated, it gives CASSPYRGGSDTQYF.

Only a few counts were recorded for this clone. The chain employs TRBV4-1 and TRBJ1-2; D is perhaps TRBD1 (6 bases). Trimming took 4 bases from V and 3 from J, leaving 12 bases between them. The CDR3 spans 14 residues. In germline, CDR1 is MGHRA, CDR2 YSYEKL. The DNA of the CDR3 is TGCGCCAGCAGCCCCGGGACACCGCACTATGGCTACACCTTC. It encodes CASSPGTPHYGYTF.

The chain joins TRBV18 to TRBJ2-2; D is possibly TRBD1 (6 bases). Trimming left V 1 base short and J 3 bases short, with 9 bases between. Germline-derived CDR1 and CDR2 are KGHSH and LQKENI. The CDR3 consists of 15 residues. CDR3 nucleotide sequence: TGTGCCAGCTCACCACGGTCAGGGGACACCGGGGAGCTGTTTTTT. It is translated as CASSPRSGDTGELFF.

This chain uses TRBV7-8 with TRBJ2-1; D is ambiguous. Per the germline V gene, CDR1 is SGHVS and CDR2 is FQNEAQ. The CDR3 spans 14 residues. The V end was cut by 2 bases, the J end by 5 bases, with 10 bases between. CDR3 nucleotides: TGTGCCAGCAGCTTATATGAACTACACAATGAGCAGTTCTTC. Encoded protein: CASSLYELHNEQFF.

The chain combines TRBV6-5 with TRBJ2-1; TRBD2 agrees at 9 bases. CDR3 length equals 14 residues. Germline loops: CDR1 MNHEY, CDR2 SVGAGI. Unmatched junction bases numbered 4, after V lost 5 bases and J lost 5 bases. CDR3 in amino acids: CASSKSGGNNEQFF. The CDR3 coding sequence is TGTGCCAGCAGTAAAAGCGGGGGGAACAATGAGCAGTTCTTC.

The V gene is TRBV29-1, the J gene TRBJ1-2; D is undetermined. V was pared by 6 bases and J by 5 bases, with 22 bases between. The germline V gene encodes CDR1 SQVTM and CDR2 ANQGSEA. This CDR3 is built from 15 residues. CDR3 coding DNA: TGCAGCGTCAAGGGAAAGCTCGGTAGCGGATATGGCTACACCTTC. Amino acid sequence: CSVKGKLGSGYGYTF.

This chain connects TRBV28 to TRBJ2-2; D gene ambiguous. V lost 3 bases, J lost 6 bases, and 17 bases lay in between. This CDR3 is built from 16 residues. Looked up from germline, CDR1 is MDHEN and CDR2 is SYDVKM. CDR3 amino acids: CASSFRGVLGAGELFF. The CDR3 DNA reads as TGTGCCAGCAGTTTTCGTGGAGTCTTGGGCGCCGGGGAGCTGTTTTTT. Filled out from reference TRBV28 and TRBJ2-2, the complete variable domain reads DVKVTQSSRYLVKRTGEKVFLECVQDMDHENMFWYRQDPGLGLRLIYFSYDVKMKEKGDIPEGYSVSREKKERFSLILESASTNQTSMYLCASSFRGVLGAGELFFGEGSRLTVL.

The CDR3: CASSFGNTEAFF. The CDR3, as DNA: TGTGCCAGTAGTTTCGGTAACACTGAAGCTTTCTTT. V gene TRBV19 combines with J gene TRBJ1-1, with D unclear. Trimming stripped 5 bases from V and 2 bases from J, with 6 bases between. Germline CDR1 reads LNHDA; CDR2 reads SQIVND (reference sequence). This CDR3 is built from 12 residues.

The chain recombines TRBV27 with TRBJ1-2; 7 positions agree with TRBD1. The germline CDR1 and CDR2 sequences are MNHEY and SMNVEV (reference sequence). Trimming at V came to 3 bases and at J to 8 bases, leaving 9 bases not matched to a gene. CDR3 length: 14 amino acids. The CDR3 DNA follows: TGTGCCAGCAGTTTCCGAACAGGGGAGAGGGGCTACACCTTC. Its translation: CASSFRTGERGYTF.

This sequence joins TRBV6-1 and TRBJ1-5, with unresolved D. This CDR3 spans 15 amino acids. Per germline, CDR1 MNHNS and CDR2 SASEGT. V was cut by 3 bases and J by 9 bases, with 18 bases left in between. The CDR3: CASSEMEPPVGPQHF. The CDR3 coding sequence is TGTGCCAGCAGTGAGATGGAGCCTCCTGTAGGGCCCCAGCATTTT.

The rearrangement links TRBV11-2 to TRBJ2-2; 7 bases agree with TRBD1. Germline V CDR1 and CDR2: SGHAT, FQNNGV. The CDR3 loop spans 15 amino acids. V shed 6 bases, J shed 1 base, and the junction held 5 bases outside the gene matches. The CDR3 protein is CASSLDRRNTGELFF. CDR3 coding DNA: TGTGCCAGCAGTTTGGACAGGCGGAACACCGGGGAGCTGTTTTTT.

The chain links TRBV29-1 to TRBJ2-5; tentatively, D is TRBD1 or TRBD2 (5 bases each). Germline lookup yields CDR1 SQVTM and CDR2 ANQGSEA. V lost 7 bases and J 5 bases, leaving 11 bases between the germline ends. The CDR3 has 11 amino acids. In nucleotides, the CDR3 is TGCAGCGCCGTGAGGGGTGAGACCCAGTACTTC. Its translation: CSAVRGETQYF.

The chain has TRBV11-2 and TRBJ2-5, with D possibly TRBD1 on 6 matching bases. There are 14 residues in the CDR3. Trimming pared 3 bases from V and 4 bases from J, leaving 12 bases between. The germline CDR1 and CDR2 sequences are SGHAT and FQNNGV. The CDR3 spells CASSFNRVGETQYF. The CDR3 bases are TGTGCCAGCAGCTTTAACAGGGTTGGAGAGACCCAGTACTTC.